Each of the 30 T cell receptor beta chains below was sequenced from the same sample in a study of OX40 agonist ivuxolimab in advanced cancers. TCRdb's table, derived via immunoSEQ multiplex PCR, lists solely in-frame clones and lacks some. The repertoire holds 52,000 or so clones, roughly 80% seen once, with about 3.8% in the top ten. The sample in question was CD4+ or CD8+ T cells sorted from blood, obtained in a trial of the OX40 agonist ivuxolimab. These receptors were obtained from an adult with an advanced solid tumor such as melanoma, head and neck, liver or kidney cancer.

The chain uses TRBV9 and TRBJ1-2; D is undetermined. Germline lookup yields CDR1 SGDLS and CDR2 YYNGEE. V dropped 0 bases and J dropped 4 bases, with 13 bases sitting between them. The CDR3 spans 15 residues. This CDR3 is CASSVASPLAYGYTF. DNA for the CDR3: TGTGCCAGCAGCGTAGCCTCACCATTGGCCTATGGCTACACCTTC. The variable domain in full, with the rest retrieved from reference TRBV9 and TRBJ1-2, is DSGVTQTPKHLITATGQRVTLRCSPRSGDLSVYWYQQSLDQGLQFLIQYYNGEERAKGNILERFSAQQFPDLHSELNLSSLELGDSALYFCASSVASPLAYGYTFGSGTRLTVV.

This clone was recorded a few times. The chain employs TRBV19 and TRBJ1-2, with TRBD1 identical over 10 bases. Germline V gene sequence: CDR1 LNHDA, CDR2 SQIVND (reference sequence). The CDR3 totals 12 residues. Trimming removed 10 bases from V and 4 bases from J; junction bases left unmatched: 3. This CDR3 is CATRTGGYGYTF. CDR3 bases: TGTGCCACTAGGACAGGGGGCTATGGCTACACCTTC.

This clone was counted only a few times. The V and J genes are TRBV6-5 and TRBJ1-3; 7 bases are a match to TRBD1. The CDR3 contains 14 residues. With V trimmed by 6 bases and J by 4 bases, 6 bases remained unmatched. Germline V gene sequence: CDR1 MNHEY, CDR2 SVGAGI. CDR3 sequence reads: CASSSEGGGNTIYF. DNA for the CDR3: TGTGCCAGCAGCTCGGAAGGGGGCGGAAACACCATATATTTT.

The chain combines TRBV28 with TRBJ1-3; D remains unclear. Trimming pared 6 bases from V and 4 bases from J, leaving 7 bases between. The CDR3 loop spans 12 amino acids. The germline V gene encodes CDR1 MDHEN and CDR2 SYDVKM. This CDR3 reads CASRPGGNTIYF. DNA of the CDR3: TGTGCCAGCAGACCTGGGGGAAACACCATATATTTT.

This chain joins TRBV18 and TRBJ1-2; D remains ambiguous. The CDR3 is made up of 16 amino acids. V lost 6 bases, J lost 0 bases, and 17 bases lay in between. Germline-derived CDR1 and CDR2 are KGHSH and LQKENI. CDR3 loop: CASSLKVRSANYGYTF. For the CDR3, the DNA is TGTGCCAGCTCTCTCAAGGTCCGCTCTGCTAACTATGGCTACACCTTC. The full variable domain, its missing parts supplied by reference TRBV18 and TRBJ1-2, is NAGVMQNPRHLVRRRGQEARLRCSPMKGHSHVYWYRQLPEEGLKFMVYLQKENIIDESGMPKERFSAEFPKEGPSILRIQQVVRGDSAAYFCASSLKVRSANYGYTFGSGTRLTVV.

The CDR3 nucleotides are TGTGCCAGCAGTCTTCAGTATACTAATGAAAAACTGTTTTTT. Translated, it gives CASSLQYTNEKLFF. This chain joins TRBV2 and TRBJ1-4; no reliable D call. Deletions cut 5 bases from V and 2 bases from J, with 9 bases between. Per germline, CDR1 SNHLY and CDR2 FYNNEI. The CDR3 is 14 residues long.

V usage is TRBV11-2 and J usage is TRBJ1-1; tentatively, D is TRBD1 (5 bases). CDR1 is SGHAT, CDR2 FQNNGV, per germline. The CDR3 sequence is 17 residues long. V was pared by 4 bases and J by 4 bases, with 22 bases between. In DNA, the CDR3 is TGTGCCAGCAGCTCGGAGGGACTACGGGTTCTGCGCACTGAAGCTTTCTTT. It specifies CASSSEGLRVLRTEAFF.

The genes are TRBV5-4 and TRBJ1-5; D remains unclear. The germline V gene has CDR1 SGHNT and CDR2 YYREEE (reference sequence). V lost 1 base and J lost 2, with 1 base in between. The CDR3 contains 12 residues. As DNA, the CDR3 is TGTGCCAGCAGCTTGCGCAATCAGCCCCAGCATTTT. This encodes CASSLRNQPQHF.

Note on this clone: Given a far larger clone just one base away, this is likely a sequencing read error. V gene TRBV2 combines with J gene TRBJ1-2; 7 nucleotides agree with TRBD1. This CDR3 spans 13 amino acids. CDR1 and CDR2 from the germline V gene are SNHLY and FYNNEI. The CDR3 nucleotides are TGTGCCAGCAGTGAAATAGGTGGGGAGCGGGACAGCTTC. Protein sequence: CASSEIGGERDSF.

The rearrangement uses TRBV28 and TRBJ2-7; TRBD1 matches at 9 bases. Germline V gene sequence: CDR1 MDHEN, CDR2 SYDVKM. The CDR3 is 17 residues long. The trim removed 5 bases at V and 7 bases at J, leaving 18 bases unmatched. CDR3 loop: CASSGSGTGFSRREQYF. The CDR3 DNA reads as TGTGCCAGCAGTGGATCCGGGACAGGGTTTTCACGGAGGGAGCAGTACTTC.

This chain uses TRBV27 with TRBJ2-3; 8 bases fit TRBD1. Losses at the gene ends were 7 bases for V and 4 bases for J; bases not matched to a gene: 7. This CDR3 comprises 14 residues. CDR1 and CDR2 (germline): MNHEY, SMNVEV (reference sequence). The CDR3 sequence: CASKRTGYADTQYF. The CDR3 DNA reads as TGTGCCAGCAAGCGGACAGGGTACGCAGATACGCAGTATTTT.

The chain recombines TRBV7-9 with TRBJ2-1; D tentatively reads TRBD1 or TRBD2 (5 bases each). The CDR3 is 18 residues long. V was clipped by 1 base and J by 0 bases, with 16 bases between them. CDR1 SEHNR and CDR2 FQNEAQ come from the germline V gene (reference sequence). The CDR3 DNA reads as TGTGCCAGCAGCTTAGTGTTGGATTGGGGGAGCTCCTACAATGAGCAGTTCTTC. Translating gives CASSLVLDWGSSYNEQFF. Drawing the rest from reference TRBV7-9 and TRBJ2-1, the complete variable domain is DTGVSQNPRHKITKRGQNVTFRCDPISEHNRLYWYRQTLGQGPEFLTYFQNEAQLEKSRLLSDRFSAERPKGSFSTLEIQRTEQGDSAMYLCASSLVLDWGSSYNEQFFGPGTRLTVL.

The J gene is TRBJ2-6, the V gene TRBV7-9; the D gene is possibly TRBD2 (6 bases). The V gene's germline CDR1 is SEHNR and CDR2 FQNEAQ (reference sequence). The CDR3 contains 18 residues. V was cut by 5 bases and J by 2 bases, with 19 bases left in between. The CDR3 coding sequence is TGTGCCAGCAGCCCCCCTGCGACTAGTTTAGCTGGGGCCAACGTCCTGACTTTC. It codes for CASSPPATSLAGANVLTF.

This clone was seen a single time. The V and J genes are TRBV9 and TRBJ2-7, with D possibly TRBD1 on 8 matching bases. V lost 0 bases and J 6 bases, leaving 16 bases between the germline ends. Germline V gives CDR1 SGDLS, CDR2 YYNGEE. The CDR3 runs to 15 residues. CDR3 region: CASSVAPDREGEQYF. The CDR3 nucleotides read TGTGCCAGCAGCGTAGCCCCGGACAGGGAGGGCGAGCAGTACTTC.

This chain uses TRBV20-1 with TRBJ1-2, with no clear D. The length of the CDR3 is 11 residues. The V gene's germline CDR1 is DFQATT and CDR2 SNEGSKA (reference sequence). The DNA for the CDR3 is TGCAGCGCTCGGGGTACTTTTGGCTACACCTTC. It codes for CSARGTFGYTF.

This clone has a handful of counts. CDR3 DNA sequence: TGTGCCAGCAGAGCGCGAGCGGGACAGGCCTACGAGCAGTACTTC. It yields the protein CASRARAGQAYEQYF. The chain employs TRBV6-1 and TRBJ2-7; D perhaps matches TRBD1 (8 bases). This CDR3 is 15 amino acids long. The germline V gene encodes CDR1 MNHNS and CDR2 SASEGT. Deletions cut 6 bases from V and 2 bases from J, with 17 bases between.

The CDR3 here is CASTFGRGFGETQYF. CDR3 bases: TGTGCCAGCACGTTTGGCCGCGGGTTCGGGGAGACCCAGTACTTC. The chain combines TRBV28 with TRBJ2-5; tentative D call: TRBD2 (5 bases). In germline, CDR1 is MDHEN, CDR2 SYDVKM. V lost 7 bases and J 5 bases, leaving 20 bases between the germline ends. This CDR3 has 15 amino acids.

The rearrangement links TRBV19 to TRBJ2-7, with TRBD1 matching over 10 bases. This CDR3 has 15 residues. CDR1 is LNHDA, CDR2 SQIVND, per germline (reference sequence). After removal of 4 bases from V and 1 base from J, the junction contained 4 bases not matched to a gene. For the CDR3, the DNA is TGTGCCAGTAGTAATGGACAGGGGGGGTCCTACGAGCAGTACTTC. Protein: CASSNGQGGSYEQYF.

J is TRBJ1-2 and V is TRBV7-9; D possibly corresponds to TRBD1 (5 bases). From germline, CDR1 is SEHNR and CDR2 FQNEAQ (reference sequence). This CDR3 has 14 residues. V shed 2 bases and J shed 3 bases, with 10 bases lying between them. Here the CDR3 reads CASSLNGRDYGYTF. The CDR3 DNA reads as TGTGCCAGCAGCTTAAACGGCAGGGACTATGGCTACACCTTC.

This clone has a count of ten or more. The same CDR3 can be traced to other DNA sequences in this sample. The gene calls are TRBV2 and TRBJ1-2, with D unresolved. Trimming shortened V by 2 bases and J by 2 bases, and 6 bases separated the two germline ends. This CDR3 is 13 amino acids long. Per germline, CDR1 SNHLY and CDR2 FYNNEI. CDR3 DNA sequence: TGTGCCAGCAGTGAAAGGCAGAACTATGGCTACACCTTC. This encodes CASSERQNYGYTF. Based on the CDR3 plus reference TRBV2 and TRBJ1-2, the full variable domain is EPEVTQTPSHQVTQMGQEVILRCVPISNHLYFYWYRQILGQKVEFLVSFYNNEISEKSEIFDDQFSVERPDGSNFTLKIRSTKLEDSAMYFCASSERQNYGYTFGSGTRLTVV.

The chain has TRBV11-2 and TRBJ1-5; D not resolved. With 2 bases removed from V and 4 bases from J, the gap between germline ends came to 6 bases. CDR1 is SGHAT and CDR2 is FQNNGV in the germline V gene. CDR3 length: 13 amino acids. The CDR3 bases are TGTGCCAGCAGCTTATCGGATAATCAGCCCCAGCATTTT. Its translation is CASSLSDNQPQHF.

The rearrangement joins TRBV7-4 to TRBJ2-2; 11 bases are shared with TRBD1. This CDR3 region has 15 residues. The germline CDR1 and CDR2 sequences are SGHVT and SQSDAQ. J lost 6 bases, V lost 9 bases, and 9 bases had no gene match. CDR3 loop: CASSRTGGSSGELFF. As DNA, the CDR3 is TGTGCCAGTAGCCGGACAGGGGGCAGTTCCGGGGAGCTGTTTTTT.

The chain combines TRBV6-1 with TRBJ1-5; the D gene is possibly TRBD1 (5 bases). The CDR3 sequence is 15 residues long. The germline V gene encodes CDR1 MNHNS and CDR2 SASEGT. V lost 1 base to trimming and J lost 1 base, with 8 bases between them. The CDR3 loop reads CASSEGGVSNQPQHF. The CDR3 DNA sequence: TGTGCCAGCAGTGAAGGAGGGGTAAGCAATCAGCCCCAGCATTTT.

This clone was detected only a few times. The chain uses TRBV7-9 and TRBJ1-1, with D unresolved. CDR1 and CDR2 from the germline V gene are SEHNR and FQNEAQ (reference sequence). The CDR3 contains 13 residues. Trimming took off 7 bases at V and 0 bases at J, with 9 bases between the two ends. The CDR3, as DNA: TGTGCCAGCACCCCACCACTGAACACTGAAGCTTTCTTT. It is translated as CASTPPLNTEAFF.

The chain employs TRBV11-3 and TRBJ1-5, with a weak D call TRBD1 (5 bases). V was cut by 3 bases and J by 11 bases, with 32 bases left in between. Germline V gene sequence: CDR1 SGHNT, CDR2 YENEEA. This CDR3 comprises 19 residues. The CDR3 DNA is TGTGCCAGCAGCTTTCGAGTCAGGACACTTTGGGCCCAGCAATCAGCCCAGCATTTT. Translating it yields CASSFRVRTLWAQQSAQHF. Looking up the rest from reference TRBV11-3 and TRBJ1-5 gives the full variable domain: EAGVVQSPRYKIIEKKQPVAFWCNPISGHNTLYWYLQNLGQGPELLIRYENEEAVDDSQLPKDRFSAERLKGVDSTLKIQPAELGDSAVYLCASSFRVRTLWAQQSAQHFGDGTRLSIL.

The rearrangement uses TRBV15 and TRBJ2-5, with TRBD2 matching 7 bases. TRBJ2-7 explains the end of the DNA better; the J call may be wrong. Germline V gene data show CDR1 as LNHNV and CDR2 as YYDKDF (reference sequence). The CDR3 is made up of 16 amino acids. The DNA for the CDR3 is TGTGCCACCAGCAGAGATCGGACTAGTATCTCCTACGAGCAGTACTTC. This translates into CATSRDRTSISYEQYF.

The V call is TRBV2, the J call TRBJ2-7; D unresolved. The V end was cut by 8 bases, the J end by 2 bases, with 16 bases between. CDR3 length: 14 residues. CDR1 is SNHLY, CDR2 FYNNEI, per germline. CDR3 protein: CASQKQVNAYEQYF. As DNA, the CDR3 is TGTGCCAGCCAAAAGCAGGTTAATGCCTACGAGCAGTACTTC. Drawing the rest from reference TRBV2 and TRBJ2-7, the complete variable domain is EPEVTQTPSHQVTQMGQEVILRCVPISNHLYFYWYRQILGQKVEFLVSFYNNEISEKSEIFDDQFSVERPDGSNFTLKIRSTKLEDSAMYFCASQKQVNAYEQYFGPGTRLTVT.

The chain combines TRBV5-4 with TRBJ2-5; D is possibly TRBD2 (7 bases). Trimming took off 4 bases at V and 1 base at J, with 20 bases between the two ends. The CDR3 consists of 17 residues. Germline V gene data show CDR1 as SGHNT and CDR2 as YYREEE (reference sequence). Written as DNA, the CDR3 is TGTGCCAGCAGCCATTATGCGCGCGGGGGCAGCCAAGAGACCCAGTACTTC. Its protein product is CASSHYARGGSQETQYF.

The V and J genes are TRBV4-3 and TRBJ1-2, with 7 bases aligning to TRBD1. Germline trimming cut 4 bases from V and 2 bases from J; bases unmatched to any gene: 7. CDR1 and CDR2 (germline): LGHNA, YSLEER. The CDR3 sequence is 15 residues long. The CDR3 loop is CASSLTLTGNYGYTF. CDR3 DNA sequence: TGCGCCAGCAGCCTTACACTGACAGGGAACTATGGCTACACCTTC.

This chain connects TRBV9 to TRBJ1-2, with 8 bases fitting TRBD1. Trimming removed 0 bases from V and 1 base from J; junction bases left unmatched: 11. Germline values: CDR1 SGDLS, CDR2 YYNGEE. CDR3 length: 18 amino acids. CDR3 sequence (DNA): TGTGCCAGCAGCGTAGCGGCCGGCTGGACAGGGCTTAACTATGGCTACACCTTC. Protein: CASSVAAGWTGLNYGYTF.